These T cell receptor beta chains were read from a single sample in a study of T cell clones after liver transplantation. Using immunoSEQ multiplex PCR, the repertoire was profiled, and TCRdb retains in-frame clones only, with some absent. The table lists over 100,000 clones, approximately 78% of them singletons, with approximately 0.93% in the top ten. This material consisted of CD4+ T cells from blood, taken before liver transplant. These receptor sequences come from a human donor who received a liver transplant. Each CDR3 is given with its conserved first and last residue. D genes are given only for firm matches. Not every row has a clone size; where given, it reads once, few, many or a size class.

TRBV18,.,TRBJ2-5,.,CASSPPGTLQGETQYF,TGTGCCAGCTCACCACCAGGGACTCTCCAAGGGGAGACCCAGTACTTC
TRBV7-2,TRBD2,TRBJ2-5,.,CASSLEAGGGETQYF,TGTGCCAGCAGCTTAGAAGCGGGAGGGGGTGAGACCCAGTACTTC
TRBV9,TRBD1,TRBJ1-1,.,CASSVGDSALKAFF,TGTGCCAGCAGCGTAGGGGACAGTGCCCTTAAAGCTTTCTTT
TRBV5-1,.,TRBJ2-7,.,CASSLVGAGSREQYF,TGCGCCAGCAGCTTGGTGGGGGCAGGGAGTCGCGAGCAGTACTTC
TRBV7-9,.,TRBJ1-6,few,CASSLEQYNSPLHF,TGTGCCAGCAGCTTGGAACAATATAATTCACCCCTCCACTTT
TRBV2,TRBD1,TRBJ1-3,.,CASSDHRGSGNTIYF,TGTGCCAGCAGTGATCACAGGGGGAGTGGAAACACCATATATTTT
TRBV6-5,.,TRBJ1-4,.,CASRHGSGTNEKLFF,TGTGCCAGCAGACACGGAAGCGGAACTAATGAAAAACTGTTTTTT
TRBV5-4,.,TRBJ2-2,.,CASSSGSGSTGELFF,TGTGCCAGCAGCTCAGGGAGCGGCAGCACCGGGGAGCTGTTTTTT
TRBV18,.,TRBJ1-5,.,CASSPGGNQPQHF,TGTGCCAGCTCACCCGGGGGGAATCAGCCCCAGCATTTT
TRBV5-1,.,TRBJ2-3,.,CASSLETGRTDTQYF,TGCGCCAGCAGCTTGGAAACGGGGCGCACAGATACGCAGTATTTT
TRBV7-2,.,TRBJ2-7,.,CASSTQGEMAYEQYF,TGTGCCAGCAGCACTCAGGGAGAGATGGCCTACGAGCAGTACTTC
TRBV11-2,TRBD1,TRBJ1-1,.,CASSPGGTEAFF,TGTGCCAGCAGCCCAGGGGGCACTGAAGCTTTCTTT
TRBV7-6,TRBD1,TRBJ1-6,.,CASSLSGQANSPLHF,TGTGCCAGCAGCCTCTCGGGACAGGCCAATTCACCCCTCCACTTT
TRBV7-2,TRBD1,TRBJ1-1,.,CASSRDRERAFF,TGTGCCAGCAGCCGAGACAGGGAGAGAGCTTTCTTT
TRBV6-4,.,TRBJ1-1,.,CASSVDAFTEAFF,TGTGCCAGCAGTGTAGACGCCTTCACTGAAGCTTTCTTT
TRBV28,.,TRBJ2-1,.,CASSPRGQGDYEQFF,TGTGCCAGCAGCCCTAGGGGCCAAGGGGACTATGAGCAGTTCTTC
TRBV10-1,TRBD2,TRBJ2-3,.,CASSRAPPGLAGPDTQYF,TGCGCCAGCAGCCGAGCACCGCCGGGACTAGCGGGACCAGATACGCAGTATTTT